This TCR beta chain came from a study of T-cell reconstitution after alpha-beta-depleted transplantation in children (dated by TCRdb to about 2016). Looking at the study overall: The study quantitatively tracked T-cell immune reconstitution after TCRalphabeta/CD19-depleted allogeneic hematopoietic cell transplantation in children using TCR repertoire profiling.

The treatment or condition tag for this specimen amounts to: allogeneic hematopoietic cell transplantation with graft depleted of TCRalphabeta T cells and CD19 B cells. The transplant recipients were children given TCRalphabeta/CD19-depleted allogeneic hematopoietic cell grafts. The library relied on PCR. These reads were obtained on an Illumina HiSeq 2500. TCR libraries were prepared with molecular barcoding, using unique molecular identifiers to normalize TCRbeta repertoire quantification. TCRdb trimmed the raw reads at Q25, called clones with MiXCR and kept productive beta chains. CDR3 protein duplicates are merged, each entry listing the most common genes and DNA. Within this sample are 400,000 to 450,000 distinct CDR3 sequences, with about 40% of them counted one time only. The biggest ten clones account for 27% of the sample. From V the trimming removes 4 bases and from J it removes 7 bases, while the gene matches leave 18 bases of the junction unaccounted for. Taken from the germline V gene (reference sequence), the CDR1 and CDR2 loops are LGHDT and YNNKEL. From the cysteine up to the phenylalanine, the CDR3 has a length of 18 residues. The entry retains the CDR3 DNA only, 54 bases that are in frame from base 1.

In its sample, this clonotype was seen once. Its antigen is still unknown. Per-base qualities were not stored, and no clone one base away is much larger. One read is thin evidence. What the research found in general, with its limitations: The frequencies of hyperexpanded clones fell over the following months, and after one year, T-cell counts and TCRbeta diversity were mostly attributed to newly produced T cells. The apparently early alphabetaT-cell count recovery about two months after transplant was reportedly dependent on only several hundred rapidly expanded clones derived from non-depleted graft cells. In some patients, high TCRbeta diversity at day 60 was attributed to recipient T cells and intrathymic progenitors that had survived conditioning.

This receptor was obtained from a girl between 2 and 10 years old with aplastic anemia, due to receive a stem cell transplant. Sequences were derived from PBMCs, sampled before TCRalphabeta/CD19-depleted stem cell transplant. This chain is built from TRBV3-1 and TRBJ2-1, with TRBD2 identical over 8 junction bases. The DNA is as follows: TGTGCCAGCAGCCTCAGAAACACCGGGACTAGTCGGGGTAATGAGCAGTTCTTC. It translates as CASSLRNTGTSRGNEQFF.